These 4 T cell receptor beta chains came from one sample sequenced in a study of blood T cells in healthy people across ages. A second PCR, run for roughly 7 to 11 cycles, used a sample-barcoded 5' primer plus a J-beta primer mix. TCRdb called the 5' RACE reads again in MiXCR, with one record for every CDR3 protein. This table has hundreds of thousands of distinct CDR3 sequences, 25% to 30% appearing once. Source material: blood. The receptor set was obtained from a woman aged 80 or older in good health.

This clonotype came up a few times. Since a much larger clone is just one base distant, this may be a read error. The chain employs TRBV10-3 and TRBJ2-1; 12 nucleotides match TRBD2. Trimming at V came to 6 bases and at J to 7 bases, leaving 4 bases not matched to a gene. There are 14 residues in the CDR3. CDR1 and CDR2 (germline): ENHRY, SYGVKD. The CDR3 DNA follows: TGTGCCATCAGGGCACTAGCGGGGGGTAATGAGCAGTTCTTC. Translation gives CAIRALAGGNEQFF.

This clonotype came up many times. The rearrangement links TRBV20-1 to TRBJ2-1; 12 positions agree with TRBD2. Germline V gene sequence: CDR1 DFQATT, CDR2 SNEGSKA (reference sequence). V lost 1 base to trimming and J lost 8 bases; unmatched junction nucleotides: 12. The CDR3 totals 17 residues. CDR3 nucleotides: TGCAGTGCTAGAGTAAGGCTAGCGGGGGGGCATTTGTATGAGCAGTTCTTC. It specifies CSARVRLAGGHLYEQFF.

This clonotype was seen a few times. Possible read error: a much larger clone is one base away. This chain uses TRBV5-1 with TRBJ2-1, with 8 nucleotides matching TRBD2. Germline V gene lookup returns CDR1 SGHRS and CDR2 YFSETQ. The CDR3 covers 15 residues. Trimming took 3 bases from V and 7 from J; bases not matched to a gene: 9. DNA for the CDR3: TGCGCCAGCAGCTCCCTTGTCGGGGGGGGGAATGAGCAGTTCTTC. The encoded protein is CASSSLVGGGNEQFF.

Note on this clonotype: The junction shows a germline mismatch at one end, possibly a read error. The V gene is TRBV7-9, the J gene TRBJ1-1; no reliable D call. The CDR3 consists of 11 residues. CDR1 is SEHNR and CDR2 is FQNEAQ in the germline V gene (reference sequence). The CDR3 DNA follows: TGTGCCAACAGCTTAAACCTGGGGGCTTTCTTT. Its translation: CANSLNLGAFF. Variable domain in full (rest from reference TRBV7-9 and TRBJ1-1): DTGVSQNPRHKITKRGQNVTFRCDPISEHNRLYWYRQTLGQGPEFLTYFQNEAQLEKSRLLSDRFSAERPKGSFSTLEIQRTEQGDSAMYLCANSLNLGAFFGQGTRLTVV.